A selection of T cell receptor beta chains follows, all from one sample in a study of cytomegalovirus exposure and HLA in healthy donors. The assay was immunoSEQ multiplex PCR, and TCRdb's table has in-frame clones only and misses some. The sample's table shows some 75,000 clones. The sequenced sample was PBMCs. The receptors here all came from a man aged 35-49 years in good health and CMV-seronegative. Both conserved end residues are part of each CDR3. D genes are given only for firm matches.

D | J | V | DNA | CDR3
- | TRBJ1-1 | TRBV28 | TGTGCCAGTTTGACTCTGAGGGACACTGAAGCTTTCTTT | CASLTLRDTEAFF
- | TRBJ1-1 | TRBV29-1 | TGCAGCGTTGGACACCAGAACACTGAAGCTTTCTTT | CSVGHQNTEAFF
TRBD1 | TRBJ1-4 | TRBV5-1 | TGCGCCAGCAGCGGACAGGGGGCGGGAGAAAAACTGTTTTTT | CASSGQGAGEKLFF
- | TRBJ2-7 | TRBV2 | TGTGCCAGCAGTGACAGGGTTACCTACGAGCAGTACTTC | CASSDRVTYEQYF
- | TRBJ2-1 | TRBV5-1 | TGCGCCAGCAGTCAGGACAAACCAGCCAATGAGCAGTTCTTC | CASSQDKPANEQFF
- | TRBJ2-7 | TRBV19 | TGTGCCAGTAGTAGTTTAGCGCTAACCTACGAGCAGTACTTC | CASSSLALTYEQYF
- | TRBJ2-7 | TRBV30 | TGTGCCTGGAGTGTCGCGGGCTACGAGCAGTACTTC | CAWSVAGYEQYF
- | TRBJ2-7 | TRBV7-2 | TGTGCCAGCAGCTTATTTCAGAACCAGGGCCAGTACTTC | CASSLFQNQGQYF
TRBD2 | TRBJ2-7 | TRBV5-4 | TGTGCCAGCAGCTATCCGGGGGGGACTACATCCTACGAGCAGTACTTC | CASSYPGGTTSYEQYF
- | TRBJ1-2 | TRBV5-1 | TGCGCCAGCAGCCCCGAGGGTAACTATGGCTACACCTTC | CASSPEGNYGYTF
- | TRBJ2-7 | TRBV19 | TGTGCCAGTAGTAAGAGGGCAGGGGGGAACGAGCAGTACTTC | CASSKRAGGNEQYF
- | TRBJ2-5 | TRBV20-1 | TGCAGTGCTAGAGGGCTAGAGACCCAGTACTTC | CSARGLETQYF
- | TRBJ1-2 | TRBV9 | TGTGCCAGCAGCGTAGCTGGGAGTTCGGCCACCTTC | CASSVAGSSATF
TRBD1 | TRBJ1-2 | TRBV6-1 | TGTGCCAGCAGCCGGACAGGGCGAATCTTCTATGGCTACACCTTC | CASSRTGRIFYGYTF
TRBD1 | TRBJ1-2 | TRBV15 | TGTGCCACCAGCAGGGACAGGAGAAACTATGGCTACACCTTC | CATSRDRRNYGYTF
- | TRBJ2-1 | TRBV2 | TGTGCCAGCAGGAACCTTCGGGACAACAATGAGCAGTTCTTC | CASRNLRDNNEQFF
- | TRBJ1-1 | TRBV19 | TGTGCCAGTAGTATAGTGTTCGACAGTAGAATTGAAGCTTTCTTT | CASSIVFDSRIEAFF
TRBD1 | TRBJ1-1 | TRBV5-4 | TGTGCCAGCAGACCGGGACAGGGCCTCGGAGAAGCTTTCTTT | CASRPGQGLGEAFF
TRBD2 | TRBJ2-3 | TRBV19 | TGTGCCAGTGGAAGAACTAGCGGGGGGGCTAAGGATACGCAGTATTTT | CASGRTSGGAKDTQYF
TRBD2 | TRBJ2-5 | TRBV4-1 | TGCGCCAGCAGCCGGTATAGCGGGAGAGGGGAGCAGTACTTC | CASSRYSGRGEQYF
TRBD1 | TRBJ1-4 | TRBV4-3 | TGCGCCAGCAGCCGGGACGGACAGGGAGTTGCTAATGAAAAACTGTTTTTT | CASSRDGQGVANEKLFF
TRBD2 | TRBJ2-7 | TRBV5-4 | TGTGCCAGCAGCCCGATGACTAGCGGGAGAAGGAACGAGCAGTACTTC | CASSPMTSGRRNEQYF
- | TRBJ2-1 | TRBV28 | TGTGCCAGCAGAAACAGGGAAGCGCTTGGCCCCTACAATGAGCAGTTCTTC | CASRNREALGPYNEQFF
TRBD2 | TRBJ2-7 | TRBV30 | TGTGCCTGGAGTCCCCTCGGACTAGCGGGATCCTACGAGCAGTACTTC | CAWSPLGLAGSYEQYF
TRBD2 | TRBJ2-1 | TRBV10-3 | TGTGCCATCAGTCCCGGGGGGAGCCTCTCCTACAATGAGCAGTTCTTC | CAISPGGSLSYNEQFF
- | TRBJ1-3 | TRBV6-1 | TGTGCCAGCAGTGAGATTGCGCTAGGACAATTGGGAAACACCATATATTTT | CASSEIALGQLGNTIYF
- | TRBJ2-7 | TRBV4-3 | TGCGCCAGCAGCCAAGCTCGTCTAGCTAGTTACGAGCAGTACTTC | CASSQARLASYEQYF